This T cell receptor beta chain was found in a study of OX40 agonist ivuxolimab in advanced cancers. The CDR3 consists of 14 residues. Germline CDR1 is SGHNT and CDR2 is YYREEE (reference sequence). With 0 bases removed from V and 9 bases from J, the gap between germline ends came to 13 bases. As for this clone: Its matching antigen is unknown.

Excluded were patients having autoimmune disease history or systemic immunosuppression. Assay: immunoSEQ multiplex PCR; the TCRdb copy retains only in-frame clones and omits some. The table lists over 45,000 clones, around four fifths of them singletons. Whole-study results and caveats: At 0.1 to 3.0 mg/kg and by week 6, clonal expansion occurred in CD4+ and CD8+ blood T cells. Mean expanded clone counts were higher in CD8+ than CD4+ T cells.

The origin of this receptor is an adult with an advanced solid tumor such as melanoma, head and neck, liver or kidney cancer. The source material was CD4+ or CD8+ T cells sorted from blood, sampled in a trial of the OX40 agonist ivuxolimab. This chain links TRBV5-4 with TRBJ2-1; D assignment may be TRBD1 or TRBD2 (6 bases each). The CDR3 region has the DNA TGTGCCAGCAGCTTGGTCAAAGAGGGGGGTGAGCAGTTCTTC. Protein product: CASSLVKEGGEQFF. Supplemented by reference TRBV5-4 and TRBJ2-1, the full variable domain reads ETGVTQSPTHLIKTRGQQVTLRCSSQSGHNTVSWYQQALGQGPQFIFQYYREEENGRGNFPPRFSGLQFPNYSSELNVNALELDDSALYLCASSLVKEGGEQFFGPGTRLTVL.